This T cell receptor beta chain was sequenced in a study of shared clonotypes between healthy human individuals. The V and J ends lost 9 bases and 5 bases respectively, with 21 bases between them. CDR1 and CDR2 (germline): ENHRY, SYGVKD. CDR3 length: 15 amino acids. The repertoire was sequenced with immunoSEQ multiplex PCR; TCRdb's copy has only in-frame clones and lacks some. There are 1.4 million to 1.5 million clones in the sample; roughly 97% occur only once, and approximately 1.1% lies in the top ten. The clonotype originates from a man aged 30 to 39 in good health. The material sequenced was naive CD4+ T cells sorted from blood. Subset indicated: CD45RA+ positively selected. V is TRBV10-3 and J is TRBJ2-3, with D tentatively TRBD1 (7 bases). The CDR3 sequence: CAITPRQGAGDTQYF. The CDR3 bases are TGTGCCATTACGCCCCGACAGGGAGCGGGAGATACGCAGTATTTT.